This T cell receptor (beta chain) was sequenced in a study of human T cells and chemical hapten exposure. Background on the study: Small pooled library volume differences chiefly drove per-sample TCR yield variation. Study results and limitations: Alopecia in all donors means immunity may differ from healthy individuals.

TCRdb passed the RACE reads through MiXCR, listing each CDR3 protein once. Among about 80,000 distinct CDR3 sequences listed, 12% to 15% were seen once. The time point here: pre-sensitization, week 0. Described treatment: therapeutic diphenylcyclopropenone sensitization with weekly scalp DPC. From whole blood left unfractionated, total RNA was extracted. Trimming stripped 4 bases from V and 7 bases from J, with 16 bases between. Per germline, CDR1 SQVTM and CDR2 ANQGSEA. The CDR3 consists of 13 residues. Worth noting for this clonotype: Antigen specificity is unknown.

The chain uses TRBV29-1 and TRBJ2-5; D assignment may be TRBD1 or TRBD2 (7 bases each). The material sequenced was whole blood, taken in connection with sensitization to the hapten diphenylcyclopropenone (DPC). The clonotype comes from a woman aged 45-65 years with alopecia areata. Some clones in this sample may be carry-over from other donors' samples. The CDR3 loop reads CSVGRTGEGTQYF. The CDR3 bases are TGCAGCGTTGGCCGAACAGGGGAGGGGACCCAGTACTTC.